Listed below are T cell receptor beta chains from one sample, sequenced in a study of Ad26.COV2.S vaccination and SARS-CoV-2 variants. The protocol was immunoSEQ multiplex PCR, while the TCRdb copy is restricted to in-frame clones and leaves out a portion. The sample gives 400,000 to 500,000 clones, around 89% of which show up once; 3.6% is in the top ten. Sequencing was performed on peripheral blood, taken in a trial of Ad26.COV2.S vaccine versus placebo. Receptors originate from a person aged 18-65 years who received the Ad26.COV2.S COVID-19 vaccine or a placebo. The CDR3 runs from the conserved cysteine through the conserved F or W. Fields, in order: CDR3 protein, V gene.

cdr3_aa: CASTRTGDSIQYF; v_call: TRBV2
cdr3_aa: CASSLGWGGLYNEQFF; v_call: TRBV5-1
cdr3_aa: CTSSQGRLLSPTDTQYF; v_call: TRBV1
cdr3_aa: CASSQGLQETQYF; v_call: TRBV4-3
cdr3_aa: CASSARTSAYYGYTF; v_call: TRBV5-6
cdr3_aa: CASSLTGGRYNEQFF; v_call: TRBV7-3
cdr3_aa: CASSYSKIAGANEQFF; v_call: TRBV6-5
cdr3_aa: CATTDSGNTIYF; v_call: TRBV24-1
cdr3_aa: CASSEADSTDTQYF; v_call: TRBV10-1
cdr3_aa: CASSLGGGGSIYEQYF; v_call: TRBV11-3
cdr3_aa: CATNGGLNEQFF; v_call: TRBV24-1
cdr3_aa: CASSYGTGAGGTEAFF; v_call: TRBV6-2/TRBV6-3
cdr3_aa: CASSLISQGGETQYF; v_call: TRBV7-2
cdr3_aa: CASSYAGTLRETQYF; v_call: TRBV6-5
cdr3_aa: CASSPWLAGAYEQFF; v_call: TRBV18
cdr3_aa: CSVEDQSRLTEAFF; v_call: TRBV29-1
cdr3_aa: CASSLGLALGQNEQFF; v_call: TRBV5-1
cdr3_aa: CASSTGFTNEKLFF; v_call: TRBV2
cdr3_aa: CASSPAGSTTDTQYF; v_call: TRBV18
cdr3_aa: CASTPGGGGPSSYNEQFF; v_call: TRBV5-4
cdr3_aa: CASSFDRRYGYTF; v_call: TRBV27
cdr3_aa: CASSKGLYSNQPQHF; v_call: TRBV21-1
cdr3_aa: CASSRDRVSYNSPLHF; v_call: TRBV28
cdr3_aa: CASSFKGLTNEKLFF; v_call: TRBV7-2
cdr3_aa: CASSDVGQGVTGELFF; v_call: TRBV9
cdr3_aa: CASSLIRGRYNEQFF; v_call: TRBV27
cdr3_aa: CASSPIQGHYEQYF; v_call: TRBV11-2
cdr3_aa: CASSGRVNTEAFF; v_call: TRBV6-5
cdr3_aa: CASSQDKDPSYEQYF; v_call: TRBV4-3
cdr3_aa: CASSYRESESDTQYF; v_call: TRBV4-3
cdr3_aa: CASRKPYEQYF; v_call: TRBV5-1
cdr3_aa: CASSLTGGAVRETQYF; v_call: TRBV7-3
cdr3_aa: CASSIWGETEAFF; v_call: TRBV19
cdr3_aa: CASSYRGQSDTIYF; v_call: TRBV6-6
cdr3_aa: CASKQGTGELFF; v_call: TRBV6-6
cdr3_aa: CASSLGTVSKLFF; v_call: TRBV7-9
cdr3_aa: CASSIGSGLAGAQRQFF; v_call: TRBV19
cdr3_aa: CASASRDRGNGYTF; v_call: TRBV6-5
cdr3_aa: CASSFWLAGEEQFF; v_call: TRBV28
cdr3_aa: CASSEGVSQYF; v_call: TRBV7-9
cdr3_aa: CASSWDRLNTEAFF; v_call: TRBV19
cdr3_aa: CASSTPTRTGNIQETQYF; v_call: TRBV6-2/TRBV6-3
cdr3_aa: CSVVRALEEQYF; v_call: TRBV29-1
cdr3_aa: CARSLVVMNTEAFF; v_call: TRBV5-3
cdr3_aa: CASSRTISGASPSSVEQYF; v_call: TRBV6-2/TRBV6-3